This T cell receptor beta chain was recovered during a study of shared clonotypes between healthy human individuals (TCRdb year 2020). About the study as a whole: The cohort included a few men and a couple of women between 18 and 49 years of age. Per donor, leukapheresis produced somewhere between about 0.94 and 9.5 billion PBMCs. For each donor, CD4 naive and CD4 memory were each run on three plates, CD8 naive on two plates, and CD8 memory on one plate. The study deeply sequenced blood TCR repertoires of about 5 healthy adults to estimate repertoire size and the extent of clonotype sharing between individuals. Different laboratories and diverse techniques were used to prepare libraries and sequence TCR repertoires, to increase sequencing depth and limit assay-specific biases. Study-wide conclusions, independent of this receptor: Incomplete sequencing was indicated by rarefaction of sorted-subset datasets, despite the large sequencing depth. Only blood was sampled, and tissue TCR repertoires likely differ from those in blood. Across four donors, approximately 5% of naive CD4, over 3% of naive CD8, 2.3% of memory CD4, and approximately 0.4% of memory CD8 clonotypes were shared. The small number of donors limited the genetic and exposure-history diversity represented. Clonotypes shared by all four sorted-subset donors showed higher generation probabilities than non-shared clonotypes. Pairwise subsampling indicated that sequencing depth was expected to affect the degree of clonotype sharing among donors. Larger estimated clonotype richness was generally found for naive subsets than for memory subsets.

The CDR3, from cysteine to phenylalanine, totals 12 residues. Of the read, only the CDR3 DNA is kept; its 36 bases are in frame from base 1. CDR1 is given as LGHNA and CDR2 as YSLEER, both from the germline V gene. Trimming removed 6 bases from V and 7 bases from J, leaving 12 bases between the germline ends. CD8 naive samples were obtained by positive selection for CCR7 among CD45RO-negative cells, yielding a CD45RA+CCR7+ population from which TemRA cells were excluded. Healthy HIV-negative adults with no recently reported acute infections or vaccinations were included as donors. Only Caucasian adults living in Nashville, Tennessee, USA were represented among the donors. Blood was obtained by leukapheresis, after which PBMCs were separated by Ficoll-Histopaque density gradient centrifugation and cryopreserved in liquid nitrogen vapor phase. Analytical flow cytometry was used to check the purity and quantity of every magnetically sorted T cell population. Each sorted fraction had its genomic DNA isolated and then quantified by UV absorbance on a Nanodrop 2000c.

TCR CDR3 regions were amplified from genomic DNA by multiplex PCR using the deep immunoSEQ assay. Extracted genomic DNA from each cell subset was distributed evenly across all wells of several immunoSEQ 96-well plates, and each plate was treated as a replicate. For sorted subsets, about 200 ng genomic DNA, equal to 30,000 to 35,000 T cell genomes, was loaded into each replicate PCR. Purified libraries were measured with a Qubit 3.0 fluorometer, size-checked on a Bioanalyzer 2100, and measured again with the KAPA Library Quantification kit. A separate single-read 150-cycle Illumina NextSeq 550 flow cell was used to sequence each immunoSEQ 96-well plate. The authors' pipeline ran thus. Because the immunoSEQ output held only junctional sequences and lacked quality scores, the filtering could not match the filtering applied to full-length reads. Sequences were annotated with PyIR, a Python wrapper for IgBLAST v1.9, and V/J genes and CDR3 were assigned using IMGT germline references. Reads were removed for weak V/J assignments (E-value above 1e-6), missing CDR3, stop codons, out-of-frame junctions, or ambiguous translated residues. V3J clonotypes were defined as sequences sharing the same inferred V gene, J gene, and CDR3 amino acid sequence. To compute the percentage overlap between repertoires, the number of shared unique clonotypes was divided by the size of the smaller repertoire. Three approaches were used to assess repertoire richness: RTK rarefaction, the Chao1 estimator, and Recon v2.1 estimates of unobserved clonotypes. For all TCRbeta clonotypes obtained by the gDNA method from a few donors, generation probabilities were computed with OLGA. TCRdb holds this immuneACCESS table with in-frame rearrangements only. Some clones are missing; in checked studies, unresolved V genes explain under half, and the rest has no known cause. Clone size and the V and J calls come from that table; the DNA yielded D and trimming. The sample records about 2.2 million clones, around 93% of which are singletons. More than 1.5% of the sample goes to the ten largest clones.

Points on this clone: Its antigen has not been determined. Nothing much larger sits one base from this clone, and base qualities are not available.

The receptor's source is a man between 18 and 29 years old in good health. Some clones in this sample may be carry-over from other donors' samples. The sequence joins TRBV4-3 to TRBJ2-5; a confident D gene designation cannot be given. Sequencing was done on a sample of naive CD8+ T cells from PBMCs. In the paper's terms, the cell subset or site label means: CD45RA+CCR7+. The nucleotide sequence is TGCGCCAGCAGTGAGTCTATGGCGACCCAGTACTTC. It is translated as CASSESMATQYF.